The entry below gives a single T cell receptor (beta chain) sequence along with its context. V gave up 2 bases and J gave up 7 bases; unmatched junction bases: 6. CDR3 length equals 15 residues. Per germline, CDR1 SGHRS and CDR2 YFSETQ. The data stem from a study of blood T cell repertoires in COVID-19. This table comes from immunoSEQ multiplex PCR, and its TCRdb copy is limited to in-frame clones, with some not included. The sample holds hundreds of thousands of clones, roughly 90% seen once. Input material: PBMCs or T cells enriched from blood (not recorded which). The chain links TRBV5-1 to TRBJ2-1, with TRBD2 identical over 10 bases. This TCR derives from a man aged 60 to 69 who had recovered from COVID-19. The CDR3 spells CASSLASGSRNEQFF. The CDR3 DNA follows: TGCGCCAGCAGCTTAGCTAGCGGGAGTAGAAATGAGCAGTTCTTC.